The source of this T cell receptor beta chain is a study of blood T cells in healthy people across ages. Comment on this clonotype: The junction departs from the called germline gene at one end, perhaps through a read error.

The second PCR ran about 7 to 12 cycles with a sample-barcoded 5' primer and J-beta primers. Samples each returned at least 2.5 million CDR3-containing paired-end reads. MiXCR, applied by TCRdb to the 5' RACE reads, yields one record per CDR3 protein. The table lists about 1.4 million distinct CDR3 sequences, roughly 64% of them singletons. CDR1 is MNHNS, CDR2 SASEGT, per germline. This CDR3 region has 13 residues. The sequenced sample was blood. The source is a man in his late teens or twenties in good health. The rearrangement uses TRBV6-1 and TRBJ1-2, with 11 bases identical to TRBD1. The CDR3: CASIWTGGDGDTF. The CDR3 DNA follows: TGTGCCAGCATTTGGACAGGGGGCGATGGCGACACCTTC.